One sample yielded the 31 T cell receptor beta chains listed below, sequenced in a study of low-dose radiotherapy and immunotherapy resistance in tumors (dated by TCRdb to between 2020 and 2023). The time point label here, explained by the study, means: after trial treatment. What the treatment or condition label conveys for this sample: LDRT plus nivolumab, ipilimumab, low-dose cyclophosphamide and aspirin (RACIN trial). The sequencing machine was an Illumina HiSeq 2500. To make first-strand cDNA, Superscript III was used along with a set of TRAV- and TRBV-specific primers so that both the TCRalpha and TCRbeta chains were covered. TCRs were amplified for about 20 PCR cycles with Phusion, using a constant-region primer paired with the adapter attached to the V primers. The public reads were reprocessed in TCRdb via fastp at Q25 and MiXCR, keeping in-frame beta chains. Rows with a matching CDR3 protein are joined into one entry that keeps the most common DNA and genes. This sample gives 95,000 to 100,000 distinct CDR3 sequences in total; around 20% of them show up just once. The top ten hold over 4% of the sample.

Sample: PBMCs, taken after low-dose radiotherapy plus immunotherapy. The receptors were sampled from a male donor with prostate cancer.

This clonotype was detected ten times or more. The chain joins TRBV6-2 or TRBV6-3 to TRBJ2-1; TRBD2 matches 8 bases. Germline loops: CDR1 MNHEY, CDR2 SVGEGT. After removal of 6 bases from V and 3 bases from J, the junction contained 7 bases not matched to a gene. CDR3 length equals 15 residues. In nucleotides, the CDR3 is TGTGCCAGCAGCCAAGGGGCGGGGGGCTACAATGAGCAGTTCTTC. Translated, it gives CASSQGAGGYNEQFF.

Many counts were recorded for this clonotype. The chain joins TRBV11-3 to TRBJ2-3; 8 bases are shared with TRBD1. V was clipped by 4 bases and J by 0 bases; unmatched bases: 6. The CDR3 runs to 16 residues. Germline assignment: CDR1 SGHNT and CDR2 YENEEA. The CDR3 nucleotides are TGTGCCAGCAGCTCATCGGACAGGGCGAGCACAGATACGCAGTATTTT. This gives the protein CASSSSDRASTDTQYF. The complete variable domain, with remaining parts taken from reference TRBV11-3 and TRBJ2-3, reads EAGVVQSPRYKIIEKKQPVAFWCNPISGHNTLYWYLQNLGQGPELLIRYENEEAVDDSQLPKDRFSAERLKGVDSTLKIQPAELGDSAVYLCASSSSDRASTDTQYFGPGTRLTVL.

The sample holds many counts of this clonotype. V is TRBV19 and J is TRBJ1-1; no clear D gene. Per germline, CDR1 LNHDA and CDR2 SQIVND (reference sequence). The CDR3 covers 15 residues. Trimming left V 7 bases short and J 0 bases short, with 15 bases between. DNA for the CDR3: TGTGCCAGTAACACGATCAGCGAGGTGAACACTGAAGCTTTCTTT. Its protein product is CASNTISEVNTEAFF.

This clonotype was detected many times. The genes are TRBV20-1 and TRBJ2-3; 9 bases match TRBD2. V trimming: 5 bases; J trimming: 4 bases; junction bases outside the gene matches: 10. Germline V gene lookup returns CDR1 DFQATT and CDR2 SNEGSKA (reference sequence). The CDR3 is made up of 15 amino acids. The CDR3 protein is CSAPIGAGGPDTQYF. In DNA form, the CDR3 reads TGCAGTGCTCCCATAGGAGCGGGGGGCCCAGATACGCAGTATTTT.

This clonotype was recorded at least ten times. The chain uses TRBV7-2 and TRBJ1-2; D unclear. Deletions cut 1 base from V and 7 bases from J, with 10 bases between. The CDR3 is made up of 13 amino acids. Germline CDR1 and CDR2: SGHTA and FQGNSA. CDR3 sequence reads: CASSLGGTGGYTF. In DNA, the CDR3 is TGTGCCAGCAGCTTAGGCGGCACTGGTGGCTACACCTTC.

The gene calls are TRBV18 and TRBJ1-1; D is unresolved. V lost 1 base and J 2 bases, leaving 14 bases between the germline ends. CDR3 length: 16 residues. Germline V gives CDR1 KGHSH, CDR2 LQKENI. As DNA, the CDR3 is TGTGCCAGCTCACCACTAGAACTGAATCTTAACACTGAAGCTTTCTTT. It translates to CASSPLELNLNTEAFF.

Many counts were recorded for this clonotype. The chain joins TRBV7-2 to TRBJ2-1, with 10 nucleotides matching TRBD2. CDR3 length equals 15 residues. Trimming took 5 bases from V and 8 from J; bases not matched to a gene: 9. The V gene's germline CDR1 is SGHTA and CDR2 FQGNSA. The CDR3 reads CASSPQASGGYEQFF. DNA of the CDR3: TGTGCCAGCAGCCCACAGGCTAGCGGGGGATATGAGCAGTTCTTC.

The J gene is TRBJ1-2, the V gene TRBV29-1; D is perhaps TRBD1 (6 bases). Looked up from germline, CDR1 is SQVTM and CDR2 is ANQGSEA. CDR3 length: 11 residues. The germline V and J ends were trimmed by 6 bases and 8 bases, with 13 bases remaining between them. The CDR3 DNA is TGCAGCGTGGGGGGCCAGGCGGGCTACACCTTC. This translates into CSVGGQAGYTF.

In its sample, this clonotype was seen many times. A junction boundary mismatches the germline segment, possibly from a read error. The gene calls are TRBV5-8 and TRBJ1-6; D unclear. The CDR3 loop spans 14 amino acids. Germline loops: CDR1 SGHTS, CDR2 YDEGEE. CDR3 region: CASSTWTGVMSSNF. Here the CDR3 DNA reads TGTGCCAGCAGCACCTGGACTGGGGTTATGTCTTCGAACTTT.

This clonotype was seen at least ten times. The chain recombines TRBV12-3 or TRBV12-4 with TRBJ2-3, with 12 bases matching TRBD2. The CDR3 extends over 16 amino acids. With V trimmed by 6 bases and J by 3 bases, 7 bases remained unmatched. CDR3 DNA: TGTGCCAGCAGGATTGCTCTAGCGGGGGGGACAGATACGCAGTATTTT. The encoded protein is CASRIALAGGTDTQYF.

This clonotype has at least ten counts. The chain joins TRBV7-8 to TRBJ2-3; D is perhaps TRBD1 or TRBD2 (5 bases each). This CDR3 spans 15 amino acids. Trimming took 4 bases from V and 3 from J, leaving 14 bases between them. The V gene's germline CDR1 is SGHVS and CDR2 FQNEAQ. The CDR3 spells CASSSPGPMTDTQYF. CDR3 in DNA: TGTGCCAGCAGCTCACCGGGACCCATGACAGATACGCAGTATTTT.

Ten or more counts support this clonotype. V gene TRBV5-1 combines with J gene TRBJ1-6; D call uncertain. Germline assignment: CDR1 SGHRS and CDR2 YFSETQ. Trimming removed 10 bases from V and 5 bases from J, with 13 bases in between. The CDR3 runs 13 residues. The CDR3 DNA sequence: TGCGCCTCGCAGGATGATGATAATTCACCCCTCCACTTT. Translation gives CASQDDDNSPLHF.

The chain joins TRBV6-5 to TRBJ2-1, with TRBD1 matching over 10 bases. Germline values: CDR1 MNHEY, CDR2 SVGAGI. Trimming cost V 2 bases and J 2 bases; bases outside gene matches: 3. The CDR3 has 16 amino acids. The DNA of the CDR3 is TGTGCCAGCAGTTACCGGGGACAGGGGACCTACAATGAGCAGTTCTTC. It yields the protein CASSYRGQGTYNEQFF.

There are a few counts of this clonotype. V is TRBV29-1 and J is TRBJ1-2; no reliable D call. This CDR3 comprises 10 residues. V was cut by 4 bases and J by 8 bases, with 8 bases left in between. Germline-derived CDR1 and CDR2 are SQVTM and ANQGSEA. This CDR3 is CSVGRTGYTF. The DNA for the CDR3 is TGCAGCGTTGGACGGACGGGCTACACCTTC.

This clonotype was picked up many times. The chain uses TRBV6-2 or TRBV6-3 and TRBJ2-3; D uncertain. Germline CDR1 and CDR2: MNHEY and SVGEGT. Trimming removed 8 bases at V and 0 bases at J, with 15 bases between. This CDR3 is 15 amino acids long. The CDR3 sequence: CASARYSGSTDTQYF. The CDR3 DNA reads as TGTGCCAGCGCGCGGTATTCTGGGAGCACAGATACGCAGTATTTT.

Ten or more counts support this clonotype. This chain connects TRBV18 to TRBJ2-5; TRBD1 aligns across 9 bases. V lost 0 bases, J lost 5 bases, and 4 bases stayed unmatched. This CDR3 has 15 residues. CDR1 and CDR2 (germline): KGHSH, LQKENI. The CDR3: CASSPPRGQGETQYF. The CDR3 nucleotides read TGTGCCAGCTCACCACCGCGTGGACAGGGGGAGACCCAGTACTTC.

On this clonotype itself: The junction differs from germline at one of its ends, possibly a read error. CDR3 in amino acids: CSTRAAQRGGETQYF. In DNA, the CDR3 is TGCAGTACTAGAGCCGCCCAGCGGGGGGGCGAGACTCAGTACTTC. The rearrangement uses TRBV20-1 and TRBJ2-5, with 10 bases fitting TRBD2. The CDR3 runs to 15 residues. CDR1 DFQATT and CDR2 SNEGSKA come from the germline V gene (reference sequence).

This clonotype was counted at least ten times. The chain combines TRBV6-2 or TRBV6-3 with TRBJ1-2; maybe TRBD1 (6 bases). Germline CDR1 MNHEY, CDR2 SVGEGT. V was shortened by 0 bases and J by 3 bases, with 11 bases between the two germline ends. The CDR3 is 15 residues long. As DNA, the CDR3 is TGTGCCAGCAGTTACTCGCCCAGGGGCGACTATGGCTACACCTTC. Translation: CASSYSPRGDYGYTF.

This clonotype was counted many times. The CDR3 region has the DNA TGCGCCAGCAGCTTGGATGGGGACCCAGGCAATTCACCCCTCCACTTT. Encoded protein: CASSLDGDPGNSPLHF. The rearrangement uses TRBV5-1 and TRBJ1-6; D is perhaps TRBD1 (5 bases). Trimming removed 0 bases from V and 7 bases from J, with 14 bases in between. Germline V CDR1 and CDR2: SGHRS, YFSETQ. The CDR3 runs 16 residues.

This clonotype was counted ten times or more. The V and J genes are TRBV29-1 and TRBJ2-7; no reliable D call. Germline V gene data show CDR1 as SQVTM and CDR2 as ANQGSEA. The CDR3 loop spans 10 amino acids. Deletions cut 4 bases from V and 7 bases from J, with 8 bases between. In nucleotides, the CDR3 is TGCAGCGTTGCGAGCCCTGAGCAGTACTTC. Translated, it gives CSVASPEQYF.

On this clonotype: Since a far larger clone is one base different, this is likely a read error. The chain couples TRBV13 to TRBJ1-2; D might be TRBD1 (6 bases). The length of the CDR3 is 16 residues. The ends were cut back, 6 bases at V and 8 bases at J, with 25 bases in the middle. The germline V gene has CDR1 PRHDT and CDR2 FYEKMQ (reference sequence). Here the CDR3 reads CASSEALEQGRGGYTF. In DNA, the CDR3 is TGTGCCAGCAGTGAAGCATTAGAGCAGGGGAGAGGGGGCTACACCTTC.

This clonotype was seen repeatedly, ten times or more. This chain links TRBV27 with TRBJ1-3; no definite D call. Germline V gene data show CDR1 as MNHEY and CDR2 as SMNVEV (reference sequence). V shed 0 bases and J shed 0 bases, with 9 bases lying between them. CDR3 length equals 16 residues. Here the CDR3 DNA reads TGTGCCAGCAGTTTATCTTCCATAAGCTCTGGAAACACCATATATTTT. Translation gives CASSLSSISSGNTIYF.

Worth noting for this clonotype: A far larger clone is only one base removed, so a read error is likely. The genes are TRBV6-2 or TRBV6-3 and TRBJ2-5, with no clear D. The ends were cut back, 0 bases at V and 11 bases at J, with 16 bases in the middle. Germline lookup yields CDR1 MNHEY and CDR2 SVGEGT. This CDR3 contains 14 residues. CDR3 protein: CASSYSDSRNEQYF. The CDR3 DNA reads as TGTGCCAGCAGTTACTCGGATAGCCGGAATGAGCAGTACTTC.

In the case of this clonotype: A far larger clone is a single base away, which makes a read error likely. The chain uses TRBV6-4 and TRBJ2-7; TRBD2 aligns across 8 bases. The DNA matches TRBJ2-1 better at its end, which makes the J call doubtful. Germline loops: CDR1 MRHNA, CDR2 SNTAGT. The CDR3 length is 15 residues. The CDR3 loop is CASRAGCGGRDEQFF. In nucleotides, the CDR3 is TGTGCCAGCAGGGCCGGTTGCGGGGGGAGGGATGAGCAGTTCTTC.

The chain is built from TRBV28 and TRBJ2-7, with 8 nucleotides matching TRBD2. CDR3 length: 16 residues. CDR1 and CDR2 (germline): MDHEN, SYDVKM. V dropped 1 base and J dropped 5; count of bases not matched to a gene: 10. This chain's CDR3 is CASSLSGGARKDEQYF. CDR3 bases: TGTGCCAGCAGTTTATCGGGGGGGGCCCGAAAGGACGAGCAGTACTTC.

The rearrangement links TRBV7-6 to TRBJ2-7; the D gene could be TRBD1 or TRBD2 (5 bases each). Trimming removed 5 bases at V and 7 bases at J, with 21 bases between. The CDR3 spans 15 residues. Germline V gives CDR1 SGHVS, CDR2 FNYEAQ. CDR3 nucleotides: TGTGCCAGCAGCCCGTATACCGACAGAACGGGGGAGCAGTACTTC. It specifies CASSPYTDRTGEQYF.

This clonotype was seen at least ten times. The chain joins TRBV12-3 or TRBV12-4 to TRBJ2-2; the match to TRBD2 covers 9 bases. The CDR3 loop spans 16 amino acids. The V and J ends lost 7 bases and 2 bases, in that order; junction bases with no gene match: 8. The CDR3 DNA follows: TGTGCCAGCATCCCGGGGCGGGGGGGAAACACCGGGGAGCTGTTTTTT. This codes for CASIPGRGGNTGELFF.

This clonotype was counted many times. The chain links TRBV5-1 to TRBJ2-1; D is ambiguous. Germline-derived CDR1 and CDR2 are SGHRS and YFSETQ. Trimming cost V 4 bases and J 8 bases, with 19 bases left between them. This CDR3 comprises 15 residues. CDR3 in DNA: TGCGCCAGCAGCCCCGGGTCTACCCCGTTAGATGAGCAGTTCTTC. Its protein product is CASSPGSTPLDEQFF.

The chain's CDR3 is CATDGTESTNYGYTF. In DNA form, the CDR3 reads TGTGCCACCGATGGGACAGAGAGCACTAACTATGGCTACACCTTC. The J gene is TRBJ1-2, the V gene TRBV10-3; 7 nucleotides agree with TRBD1. The CDR3 is 15 amino acids. Looked up from germline, CDR1 is ENHRY and CDR2 is SYGVKD. V gave up 10 bases and J gave up 0 bases; unmatched junction bases: 11.

This clonotype was recorded once. A read error is the likely source, as a far larger clone sits one nucleotide away. The chain joins TRBV12-3 or TRBV12-4 to TRBJ2-4, with 9 bases that match TRBD1. The CDR3 consists of 15 residues. The junction had 16 bases not matched to a gene; V was cut back by 6 bases and J by 13 bases. CDR3 residues: CASSLRTGAHNEQYF. DNA for the CDR3: TGTGCCAGCAGCCTAAGGACAGGGGCCCACAATGAGCAGTACTTC.

This clonotype was seen many times. The CDR3 region has the DNA TGCGCCAGCAGAAGACTAGACAGGGGAGAACAGTACTTC. It is translated as CASRRLDRGEQYF. This sequence joins TRBV5-1 and TRBJ2-7; 8 bases match TRBD1. The CDR3 has 13 residues. After removal of 5 bases from V and 10 bases from J, the junction contained 11 bases not matched to a gene. Germline V lookup: CDR1 SGHRS, CDR2 YFSETQ.